This passage covers 7 T cell receptor beta chains from one sample sequenced in a study of shared clonotypes between healthy human individuals (dated by TCRdb to the early 2020s). Preparation of the library involved the immunoSEQ multiplex PCR assay. The source is immuneACCESS, and TCRdb retained only in-frame sequences with V and J called. Part of the clones is not carried over; for the studies checked, unresolved V genes explain less than half of this, and the remainder is unexplained. Present in this sample are about 680,000 clones, more than 70% of which were seen just once. The ten largest clones add up to 1.5% to 2% of the sample. Sequences were obtained from memory CD4+ T cells sorted from blood. This specimen's cell subset or site label, per the study, means: CD45RA-negative fraction. These receptors came from a woman aged 25 to 45 in good health.

The V gene is TRBV10-3, the J gene TRBJ2-5; no definite D call. V was cut by 3 bases and J by 1 base, with 6 bases left in between. The V gene's germline CDR1 is ENHRY and CDR2 SYGVKD. The CDR3 covers 13 residues. The CDR3 region is CAISDYIQETQYF. The CDR3 nucleotides are TGTGCCATCAGTGACTACATCCAAGAGACCCAGTACTTC.

The V and J genes are TRBV27 and TRBJ1-5; TRBD1 might be the D (5 bases). Germline lookup yields CDR1 MNHEY and CDR2 SMNVEV (reference sequence). The germline V and J ends were trimmed by 6 bases and 0 bases, with 9 bases remaining between them. The CDR3 is 14 amino acids. In nucleotides, the CDR3 is TGTGCCAGCAGCCAGGGATATAGCAATCAGCCCCAGCATTTT. Protein: CASSQGYSNQPQHF.

In DNA form, the CDR3 reads TGTGCCAGCAGCCCTCCCCACAGCTCCTACGAGCAGTACTTC. Translation: CASSPPHSSYEQYF. The chain employs TRBV28 and TRBJ2-7; unclear D gene. The V gene lost 6 bases and the J gene lost 0 bases, with 12 bases spanning the gap. This CDR3 spans 14 amino acids. CDR1 is MDHEN and CDR2 is SYDVKM in the germline V gene.

This clone has only a few counts. This chain connects TRBV5-1 to TRBJ2-3, with D perhaps TRBD2 (5 bases). The CDR3 totals 17 residues. Germline V gives CDR1 SGHRS, CDR2 YFSETQ. V lost 1 base, J lost 2 bases, and 17 bases lay in between. The CDR3 region has the DNA TGCGCCAGCAGCTTGTTACTGGACGGGGAGTTCACAGATACGCAGTATTTT. Residues: CASSLLLDGEFTDTQYF.

CDR3 residues: CASSLEGGGRIAFF. Here the CDR3 DNA reads TGTGCCAGCAGCTTGGAAGGGGGCGGTCGGATAGCTTTCTTT. V and J are TRBV5-4 and TRBJ1-1; the match to TRBD1 covers 7 bases. The CDR3 loop spans 14 amino acids. Germline V lookup: CDR1 SGHNT, CDR2 YYREEE (reference sequence). Losses at the gene ends were 0 bases for V and 10 bases for J; bases not matched to a gene: 9.

The chain joins TRBV30 to TRBJ1-4, with D unclear. The CDR3 is 14 amino acids. Trimming stripped 4 bases from V and 4 bases from J, with 13 bases between. Germline V lookup: CDR1 GTSNPN, CDR2 SVGIG (reference sequence). DNA for the CDR3: TGTGCCTGGAACCATAGATCGCTTAATGAAAAACTGTTTTTT. Translation gives CAWNHRSLNEKLFF.

V and J are TRBV14 and TRBJ2-3; D uncertain. This CDR3 contains 12 residues. CDR1 is SGHDN and CDR2 is FVKESK in the germline V gene. V lost 4 bases and J lost 10, with 12 bases in between. CDR3 DNA: TGTGCCAGCAGCCCTGATGAGTTTGCGCAGTATTTT. Protein: CASSPDEFAQYF.